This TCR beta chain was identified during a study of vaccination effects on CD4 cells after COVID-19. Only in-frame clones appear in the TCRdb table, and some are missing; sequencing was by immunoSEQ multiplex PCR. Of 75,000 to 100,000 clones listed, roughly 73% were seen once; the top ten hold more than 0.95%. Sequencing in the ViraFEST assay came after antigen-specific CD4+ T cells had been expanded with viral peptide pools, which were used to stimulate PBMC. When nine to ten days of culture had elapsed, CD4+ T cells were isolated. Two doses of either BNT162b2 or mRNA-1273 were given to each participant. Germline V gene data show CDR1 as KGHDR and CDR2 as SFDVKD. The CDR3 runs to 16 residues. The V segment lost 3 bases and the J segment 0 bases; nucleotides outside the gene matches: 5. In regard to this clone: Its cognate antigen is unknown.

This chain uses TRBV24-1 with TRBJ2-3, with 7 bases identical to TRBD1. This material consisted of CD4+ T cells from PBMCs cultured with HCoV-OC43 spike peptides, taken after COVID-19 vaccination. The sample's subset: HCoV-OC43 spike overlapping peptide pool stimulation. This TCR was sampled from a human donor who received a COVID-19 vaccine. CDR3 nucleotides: TGTGCCACCAGTGATCTGCCGGGACAGAGCACAGATACGCAGTATTTT. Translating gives CATSDLPGQSTDTQYF.